Following are 5 T cell receptor beta chains from one sample sequenced in a study of blood T cell repertoires in COVID-19. This table comes from immunoSEQ multiplex PCR, and its TCRdb copy is limited to in-frame clones, with some not included. The table shows about 94,000 clones, with over 75% occurring only once. The sample comprised peripheral blood. The source of these receptors is a woman of 80 years or more with acute or convalescent COVID-19.

This chain connects TRBV5-1 to TRBJ1-2; D unresolved. The CDR3 totals 15 residues. Germline V gives CDR1 SGHRS, CDR2 YFSETQ. Trimming took off 4 bases at V and 6 bases at J, with 19 bases between the two ends. CDR3 loop: CASSISSSGPHGYTF. The CDR3 bases are TGCGCCAGCAGCATTAGCTCGAGCGGGCCTCATGGCTACACCTTC.

The chain has TRBV15 and TRBJ1-1; D perhaps matches TRBD1 (5 bases). This CDR3 has 15 residues. Germline CDR1 and CDR2: LNHNV and YYDKDF (reference sequence). V was pared by 3 bases and J by 3 bases, with 14 bases between. As DNA, the CDR3 is TGTGCCACCAGCAGGACGGACAATTGGGACACTGAAGCTTTCTTT. Its protein is CATSRTDNWDTEAFF.

The chain has TRBV5-1 and TRBJ2-2, with 11 bases aligning to TRBD1. The CDR3 is made up of 16 amino acids. V lost 0 bases to trimming and J lost 6 bases; unmatched junction nucleotides: 4. Germline CDR1 is SGHRS and CDR2 is YFSETQ. CDR3 residues: CASSLDGQGAPGELFF. CDR3 nucleotides: TGCGCCAGCAGCTTGGATGGACAGGGGGCCCCCGGGGAGCTGTTTTTT.

The rearrangement joins TRBV19 to TRBJ2-2, with 8 nucleotides matching TRBD2. The CDR3 has 13 amino acids. Per germline, CDR1 LNHDA and CDR2 SQIVND (reference sequence). The V segment lost 9 bases and the J segment 0 bases; nucleotides outside the gene matches: 0. The CDR3 DNA follows: TGTGCCAGCGGGAGGGCGAACACCGGGGAGCTGTTTTTT. It yields the protein CASGRANTGELFF.

V and J are TRBV5-1 and TRBJ1-4; 9 positions match TRBD1. Trimming at V came to 6 bases and at J to 4 bases, leaving 7 bases not matched to a gene. CDR1 and CDR2 (germline): SGHRS, YFSETQ. The CDR3 is 15 amino acids. The CDR3, as DNA: TGCGCCAGCAAAAAAGGGGGACAGGGTAATGAAAAACTGTTTTTT. This translates into CASKKGGQGNEKLFF. The full variable domain, completed using reference TRBV5-1 and TRBJ1-4, is KAGVTQTPRYLIKTRGQQVTLSCSPISGHRSVSWYQQTPGQGLQFLFEYFSETQRNKGNFPGRFSGRQFSNSRSEMNVSTLELGDSALYLCASKKGGQGNEKLFFGSGTQLSVL.